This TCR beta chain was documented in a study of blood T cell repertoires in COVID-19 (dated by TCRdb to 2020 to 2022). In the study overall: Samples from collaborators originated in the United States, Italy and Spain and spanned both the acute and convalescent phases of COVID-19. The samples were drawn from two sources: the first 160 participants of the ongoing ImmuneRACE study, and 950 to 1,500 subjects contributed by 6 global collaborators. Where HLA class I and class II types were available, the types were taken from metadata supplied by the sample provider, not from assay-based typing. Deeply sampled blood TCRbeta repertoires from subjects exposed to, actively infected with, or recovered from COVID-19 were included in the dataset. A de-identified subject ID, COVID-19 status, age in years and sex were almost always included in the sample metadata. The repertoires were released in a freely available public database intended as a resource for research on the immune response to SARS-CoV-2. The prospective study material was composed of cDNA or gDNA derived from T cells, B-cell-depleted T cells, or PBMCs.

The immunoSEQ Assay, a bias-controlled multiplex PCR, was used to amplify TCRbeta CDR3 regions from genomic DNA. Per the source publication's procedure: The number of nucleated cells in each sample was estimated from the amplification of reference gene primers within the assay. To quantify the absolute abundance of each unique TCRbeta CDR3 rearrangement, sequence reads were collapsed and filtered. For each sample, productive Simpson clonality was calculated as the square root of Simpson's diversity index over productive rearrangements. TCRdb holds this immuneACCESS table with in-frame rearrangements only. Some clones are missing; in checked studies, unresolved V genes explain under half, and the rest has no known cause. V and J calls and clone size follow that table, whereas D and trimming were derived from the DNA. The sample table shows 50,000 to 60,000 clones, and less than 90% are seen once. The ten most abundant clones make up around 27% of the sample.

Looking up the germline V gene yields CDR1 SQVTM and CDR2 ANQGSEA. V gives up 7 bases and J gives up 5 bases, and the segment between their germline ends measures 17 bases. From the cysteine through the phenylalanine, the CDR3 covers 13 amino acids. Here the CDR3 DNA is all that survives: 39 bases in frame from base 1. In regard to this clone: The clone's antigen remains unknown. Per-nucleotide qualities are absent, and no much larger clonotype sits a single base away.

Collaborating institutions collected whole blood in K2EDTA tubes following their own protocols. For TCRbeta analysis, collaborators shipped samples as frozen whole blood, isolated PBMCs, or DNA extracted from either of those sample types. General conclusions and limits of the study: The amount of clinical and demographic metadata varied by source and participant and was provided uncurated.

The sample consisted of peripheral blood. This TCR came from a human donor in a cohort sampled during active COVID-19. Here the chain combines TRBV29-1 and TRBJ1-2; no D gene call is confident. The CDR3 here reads CSAHFHSRYGYTF. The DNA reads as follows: TGCAGCGCCCATTTCCACAGCCGATATGGCTACACCTTC.